This TCR beta chain was documented in a study of blood T cell repertoires in COVID-19. In the original processing: Estimated nucleated cell counts came from reference gene primer amplification. Measured with immunoSEQ multiplex PCR; TCRdb has only the in-frame clones, and not every one. Clone size and V and J calls were adopted from that table, with D and trimming inferred from the DNA. The sample lists about 160,000 clones, 60% to 85% seen once, with 8% to 9.5% in the top ten. CDR1 and CDR2 (germline): SGDLS, YYNGEE. The CDR3 covers 13 residues. Trimming cost V 0 bases and J 2 bases, with 5 bases left between them. In regard to this clone: This same CDR3 is encoded by further DNA sequences in the sample.

Sequenced input: peripheral blood. The V call is TRBV9, the J call TRBJ1-1; D call uncertain. The clonotype originates from a man in his sixties with acute or convalescent COVID-19. In nucleotides, the CDR3 is TGTGCCAGCAGCGTAGACGGTAACACTGAAGCTTTCTTT. Its translation is CASSVDGNTEAFF.